The present TCR beta chain was sequenced within a study of blood T cells in healthy people across ages (dated by TCRdb to the mid-2010s). Background for the entire study: In model experiments, template switching captured roughly one uniquely barcoded TCR beta cDNA molecule for every two T cells. For two donors (one aged 18 to 30 and one aged 80 or older), the study analyzed two additional independent replicas of 1 million unique cDNA reads from the same blood draw. Using deep sequencing normalized with unique cDNA molecular identifiers, the study measured how TCR beta repertoire diversity changes with age. To avoid experimental bias, donors of different ages were distributed randomly across sequencing lanes. The donors were split into four age groups: young (average approximately 16 years), middle-aged (nearly 40), aged (about 56) and long-lived (under 85).

The library came from 5' RACE. TCRdb shows the sequencer as Illumina HiSeq 2500. A second PCR of about 6 to 12 cycles was run with a J-beta primer mix and a sample-barcoded 5' primer. A unique molecular identifier was introduced onto each TCR beta cDNA molecule by a template-switch 5' adaptor carrying 12 random nucleotides. Each sample yielded at least 2.5 million CDR3-containing paired-end reads. First-strand cDNA was synthesized from all RNA with the Mint cDNA synthesis kit, primed by a TRBC-specific oligonucleotide. Following uracil-DNA glycosylase treatment, a first 18-cycle PCR with universal primers M1SS and BC2_uni_R was performed on all cDNA. Per the authors' processing: Each sample was normalized by randomly selecting 1 million high-quality reads, each carrying a distinct molecular identifier. Instead of being binned into consensus sequences, reads with shared molecular identifiers were discarded. MiTCR, run with a Q25 quality threshold and the strictest error-elimination algorithm, handled CDR3 identification, clonotype clustering and error correction. A nonparametric unseen species model with Euler transformation was used to estimate lower-bound total TCR beta diversity. TCRdb reworked the public reads: Q25 trimming with fastp, MiXCR clone assembly, productive beta chains retained. Here each entry gathers all rows of one CDR3 protein and keeps the most common genes and DNA. The V and J calls shown here were made by TCRdb, not taken from the authors' results. The sample includes around 1.5 million distinct CDR3 sequences, with 30% to 35% observed a single time. The ten biggest clones cover 11% of the sample.

The study at large found these results: Because profiling used bulk unsorted PBMCs, naive and antigen-experienced compartments could not be compared conclusively. A strong correlation was found between observed TCR beta diversity and the percentage of naive T cells measured by flow cytometry. Estimates of total diversity from one million sequenced T cells were regarded as lower bounds and underestimates. The long-lived group showed more naive CD4+ T cells, fewer expanded clones and increased TCR diversity than the aged group, suggesting age selection. As age increased, observed TCR beta diversity per million T cells dropped in a roughly linear way, and a significant reduction was already evident by age 40. Because the CMV infection status of the donors was unknown, age-related changes in expanded clonotypes may potentially have been confounded.

The donors were roughly 39 Caucasian individuals from Russia, aged 6 to 90 years, who were systemically healthy. Each donor gave about 9.7 milliliters of peripheral blood, drawn into EDTA-treated Vacutainer tubes. Ficoll-Paque density-gradient centrifugation was used to isolate PBMCs, with at least 6.5 million per sample. Trizol reagent was used to extract total RNA from the PBMCs, yielding at least 6 micrograms per sample. For every donor, an aliquot of PBMCs went through flow cytometry to measure the percentages of naive CD45RAhigh/CD27high T cells. Inclusive of the bounding cysteine and phenylalanine, the CDR3 is 12 residues long. Just CDR3 DNA is preserved here, 36 bases in frame from base 1. V is trimmed back by 6 bases and J by 5 bases, and the junction contains 2 bases that no gene match accounts for. Looking up the germline V gene yields CDR1 MNHEY and CDR2 SVGEGT. Worth noting for this clonotype: What antigen it recognizes has not been identified. No much larger clonotype is one base removed from it; base qualities were not supplied.

The chain joins TRBV6-2 or TRBV6-3 to TRBJ2-3; 7 central nucleotides agree with TRBD2. Sequencing was done on a sample of blood. This clonotype was obtained from a woman younger than 45 in good health. The nucleotide sequence reads as follows: TGTGCCAGCAGGACTAGCCTAGATACGCAGTATTTT. Its translation reads: CASRTSLDTQYF.